This T cell receptor beta chain appears in the sequencing data of a study of T cell repertoires in cytomegalovirus infection. On the study more broadly: As its CMV epitopes, the study selected recently identified HLA-C-restricted and well-studied HLA-B-restricted targets. From public TCR beta signatures came an indication of both CMV infection and matching HLA type. Study results and limitations: Frequencies of public TCR beta families were cumulated, and this identified carriers of CMV plus the relevant HLA.

This clonotype was counted only a few times. Its antigen is still unknown. Germline values: CDR1 LNHDA, CDR2 SQIVND (reference sequence). The CDR3 is made up of 15 amino acids. V lost 7 bases, J lost 1 base, and 8 bases stayed unmatched. Each CDR3 protein gets one entry after TCRdb re-called the reads with MiXCR. The data hold fewer than 900,000 distinct CDR3 sequences, with just under 30% observed a single time. V is TRBV19 and J is TRBJ2-3, with 7 nucleotides matching TRBD1. The sample here was cultured CD8+ T cells from PBMCs, taken from culture after CMV antigen stimulation. The receptor was derived from a human donor in good health (CMV status not recorded). Some clones in this sample may be carry-over from other donors' samples. The CDR3 region is CASNFDRVRTDTQYF. The CDR3 nucleotides read TGTGCCAGTAACTTCGACAGGGTACGCACAGATACGCAGTATTTT.